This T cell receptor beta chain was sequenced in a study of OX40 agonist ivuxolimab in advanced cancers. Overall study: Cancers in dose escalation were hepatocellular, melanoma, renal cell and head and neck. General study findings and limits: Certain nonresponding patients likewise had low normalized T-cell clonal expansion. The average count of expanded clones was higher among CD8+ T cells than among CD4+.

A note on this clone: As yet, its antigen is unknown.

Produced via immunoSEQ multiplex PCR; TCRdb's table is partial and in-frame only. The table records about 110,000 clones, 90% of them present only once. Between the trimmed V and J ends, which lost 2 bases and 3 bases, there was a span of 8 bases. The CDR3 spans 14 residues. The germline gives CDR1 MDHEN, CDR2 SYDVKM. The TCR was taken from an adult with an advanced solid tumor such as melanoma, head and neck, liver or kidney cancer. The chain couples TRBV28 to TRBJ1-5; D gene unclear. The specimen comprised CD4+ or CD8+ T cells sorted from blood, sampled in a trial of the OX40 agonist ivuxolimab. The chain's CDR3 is CASSLGTVNQPQHF. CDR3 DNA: TGTGCCAGCAGTTTAGGTACGGTCAATCAGCCCCAGCATTTT. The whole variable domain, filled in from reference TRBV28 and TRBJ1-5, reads DVKVTQSSRYLVKRTGEKVFLECVQDMDHENMFWYRQDPGLGLRLIYFSYDVKMKEKGDIPEGYSVSREKKERFSLILESASTNQTSMYLCASSLGTVNQPQHFGDGTRLSIL.